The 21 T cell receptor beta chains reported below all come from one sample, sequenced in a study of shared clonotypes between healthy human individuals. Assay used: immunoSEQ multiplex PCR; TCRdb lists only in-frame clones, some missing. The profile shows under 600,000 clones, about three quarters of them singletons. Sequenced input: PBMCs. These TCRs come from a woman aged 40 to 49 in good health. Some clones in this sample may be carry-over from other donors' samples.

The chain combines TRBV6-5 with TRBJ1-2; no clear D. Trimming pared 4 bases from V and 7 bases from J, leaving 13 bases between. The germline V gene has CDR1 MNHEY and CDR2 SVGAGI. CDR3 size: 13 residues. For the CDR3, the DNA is TGTGCCAGCAGTTCCCATAGGATCTCTGGCTACACCTTC. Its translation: CASSSHRISGYTF.

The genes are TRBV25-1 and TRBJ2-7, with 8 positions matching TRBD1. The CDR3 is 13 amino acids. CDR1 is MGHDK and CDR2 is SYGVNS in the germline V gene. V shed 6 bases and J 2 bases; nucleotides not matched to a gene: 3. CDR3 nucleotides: TGTGCCAGCAGGGACAGGGTAACCTACGAGCAGTACTTC. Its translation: CASRDRVTYEQYF.

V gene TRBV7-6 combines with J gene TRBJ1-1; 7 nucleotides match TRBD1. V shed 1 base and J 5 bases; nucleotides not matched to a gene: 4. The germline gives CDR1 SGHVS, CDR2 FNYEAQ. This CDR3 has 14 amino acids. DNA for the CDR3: TGTGCCAGCAGCTTAGGACAGGGTGTAACTGAAGCTTTCTTT. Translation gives CASSLGQGVTEAFF. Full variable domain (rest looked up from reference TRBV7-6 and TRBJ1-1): GAGVSQSPRYKVTKRGQDVALRCDPISGHVSLYWYRQALGQGPEFLTYFNYEAQQDKSGLPNDRFSAERPEGSISTLTIQRTEQRDSAMYRCASSLGQGVTEAFFGQGTRLTVV.

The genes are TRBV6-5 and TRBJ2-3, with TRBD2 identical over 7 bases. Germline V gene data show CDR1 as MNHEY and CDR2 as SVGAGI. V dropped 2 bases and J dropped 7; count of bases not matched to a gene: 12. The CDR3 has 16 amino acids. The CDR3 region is CASSYGSGMAENTQYF. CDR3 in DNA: TGTGCCAGCAGTTACGGGAGCGGGATGGCTGAGAATACGCAGTATTTT.

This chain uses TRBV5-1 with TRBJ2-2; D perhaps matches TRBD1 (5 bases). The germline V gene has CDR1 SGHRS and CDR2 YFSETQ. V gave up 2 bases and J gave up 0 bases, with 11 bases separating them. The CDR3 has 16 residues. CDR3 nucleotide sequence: TGCGCCAGCAGCTTTGAAGGGGCCCCGAACACCGGGGAGCTGTTTTTT. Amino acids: CASSFEGAPNTGELFF.

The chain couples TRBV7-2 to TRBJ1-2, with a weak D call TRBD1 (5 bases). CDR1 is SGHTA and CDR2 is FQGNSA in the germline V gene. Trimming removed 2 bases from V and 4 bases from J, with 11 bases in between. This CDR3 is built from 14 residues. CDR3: CASSLPTGPYGYTF. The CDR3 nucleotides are TGTGCCAGCAGCTTACCCACAGGACCCTATGGCTACACCTTC.

Here the CDR3 DNA reads TGTGCCAGCAGCCCCCCGGGACTAGGTCGCTACGAGCAGTACTTC. Protein: CASSPPGLGRYEQYF. The chain couples TRBV14 to TRBJ2-7; 8 positions agree with TRBD2. CDR1 and CDR2 (germline): SGHDN, FVKESK. With 4 bases clipped from V and 3 bases from J, the junction kept 8 bases outside the gene matches. The length of the CDR3 is 15 residues.

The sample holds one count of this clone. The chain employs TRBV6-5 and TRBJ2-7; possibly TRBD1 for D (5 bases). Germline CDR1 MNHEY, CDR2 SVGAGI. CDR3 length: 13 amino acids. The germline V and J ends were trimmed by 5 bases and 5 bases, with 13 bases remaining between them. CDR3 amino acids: CASSGHIGDEQYF. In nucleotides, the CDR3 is TGTGCCAGCAGTGGTCATATAGGGGACGAGCAGTACTTC.

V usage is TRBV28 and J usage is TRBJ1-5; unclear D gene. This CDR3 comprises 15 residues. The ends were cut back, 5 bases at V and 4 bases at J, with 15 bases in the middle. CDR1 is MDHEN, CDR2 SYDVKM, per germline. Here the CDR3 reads CASSPRGGLNQPQHF. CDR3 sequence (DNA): TGTGCCAGCAGTCCCCGAGGAGGGCTGAATCAGCCCCAGCATTTT.

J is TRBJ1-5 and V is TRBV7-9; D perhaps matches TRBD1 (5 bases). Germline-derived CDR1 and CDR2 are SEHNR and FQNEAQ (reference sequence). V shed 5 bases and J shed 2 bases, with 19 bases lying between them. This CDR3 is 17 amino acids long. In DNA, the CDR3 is TGTGCCAGCAGCACGAGGGAGGACACCGCGGGCAATCAGCCCCAGCATTTT. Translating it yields CASSTREDTAGNQPQHF.

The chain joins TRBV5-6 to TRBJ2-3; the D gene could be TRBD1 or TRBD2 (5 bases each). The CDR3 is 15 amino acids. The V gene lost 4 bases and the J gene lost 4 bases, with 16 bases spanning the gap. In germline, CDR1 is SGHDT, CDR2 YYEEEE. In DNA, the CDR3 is TGTGCCAGCAGCAGACAGCTCTGGGGAGCAGATACGCAGTATTTT. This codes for CASSRQLWGADTQYF. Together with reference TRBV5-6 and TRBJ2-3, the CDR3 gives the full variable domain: DAGVTQSPTHLIKTRGQQVTLRCSPKSGHDTVSWYQQALGQGPQFIFQYYEEEERQRGNFPDRFSGHQFPNYSSELNVNALLLGDSALYLCASSRQLWGADTQYFGPGTRLTVL.

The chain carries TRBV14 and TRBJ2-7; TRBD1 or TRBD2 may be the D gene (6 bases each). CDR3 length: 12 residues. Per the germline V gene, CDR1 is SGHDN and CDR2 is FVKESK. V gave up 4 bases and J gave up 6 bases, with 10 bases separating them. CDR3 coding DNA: TGTGCCAGCAGCCGCGAGGGGGGCGAGCAGTACTTC. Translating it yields CASSREGGEQYF. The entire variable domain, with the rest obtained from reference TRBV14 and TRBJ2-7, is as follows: EAGVTQFPSHSVIEKGQTVTLRCDPISGHDNLYWYRRVMGKEIKFLLHFVKESKQDESGMPNNRFLAERTGGTYSTLKVQPAELEDSGVYFCASSREGGEQYFGPGTRLTVT.

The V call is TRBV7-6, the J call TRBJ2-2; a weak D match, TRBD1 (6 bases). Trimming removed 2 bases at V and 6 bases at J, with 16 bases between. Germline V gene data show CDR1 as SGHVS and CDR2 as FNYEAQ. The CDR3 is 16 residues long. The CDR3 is CASSLMAGEPAGELFF. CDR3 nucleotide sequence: TGTGCCAGCAGCTTAATGGCAGGGGAGCCAGCCGGGGAGCTGTTTTTT.

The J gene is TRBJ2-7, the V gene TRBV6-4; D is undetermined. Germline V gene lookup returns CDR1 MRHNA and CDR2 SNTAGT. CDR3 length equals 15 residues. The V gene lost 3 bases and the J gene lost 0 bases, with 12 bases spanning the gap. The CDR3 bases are TGTGCCAGCAGTGAAAGAGCGACAAGCTCCTACGAGCAGTACTTC. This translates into CASSERATSSYEQYF.

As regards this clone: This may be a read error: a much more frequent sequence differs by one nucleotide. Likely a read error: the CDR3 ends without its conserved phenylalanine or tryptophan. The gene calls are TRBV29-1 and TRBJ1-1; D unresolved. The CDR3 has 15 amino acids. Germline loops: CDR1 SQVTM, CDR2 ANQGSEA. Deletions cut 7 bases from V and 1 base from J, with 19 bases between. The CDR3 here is CSADPPTRGNTEAFL. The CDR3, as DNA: TGCAGCGCCGATCCTCCTACAAGAGGGAACACTGAAGCTTTCCTT.

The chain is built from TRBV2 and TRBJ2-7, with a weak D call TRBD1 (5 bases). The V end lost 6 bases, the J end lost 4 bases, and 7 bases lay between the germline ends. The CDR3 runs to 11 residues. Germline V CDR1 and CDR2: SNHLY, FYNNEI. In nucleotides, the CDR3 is TGTGCCAGCAGGGGGCTGTACGAGCAGTACTTC. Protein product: CASRGLYEQYF.

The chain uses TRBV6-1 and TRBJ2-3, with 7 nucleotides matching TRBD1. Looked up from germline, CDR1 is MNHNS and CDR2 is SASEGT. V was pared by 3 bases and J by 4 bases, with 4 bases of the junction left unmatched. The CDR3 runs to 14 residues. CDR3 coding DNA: TGTGCCAGCAGTGAGACAGGGTCCGCAGATACGCAGTATTTT. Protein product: CASSETGSADTQYF.

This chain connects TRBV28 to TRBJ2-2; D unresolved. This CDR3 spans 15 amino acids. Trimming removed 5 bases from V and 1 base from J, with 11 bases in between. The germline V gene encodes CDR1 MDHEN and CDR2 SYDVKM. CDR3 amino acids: CASSPTGLNTGELFF. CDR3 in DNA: TGTGCCAGCAGTCCCACCGGGTTGAACACCGGGGAGCTGTTTTTT.

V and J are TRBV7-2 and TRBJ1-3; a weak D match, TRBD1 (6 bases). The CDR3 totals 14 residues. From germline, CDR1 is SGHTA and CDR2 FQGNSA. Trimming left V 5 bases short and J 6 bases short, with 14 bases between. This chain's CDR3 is CASSLDRLENTIYF. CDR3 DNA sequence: TGTGCCAGCAGCCTAGACAGGCTTGAAAACACCATATATTTT.

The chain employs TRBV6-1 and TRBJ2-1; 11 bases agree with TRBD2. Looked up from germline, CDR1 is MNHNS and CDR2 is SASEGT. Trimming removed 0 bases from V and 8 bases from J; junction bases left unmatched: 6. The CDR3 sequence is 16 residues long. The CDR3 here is CASSEAWLAGGYEQFF. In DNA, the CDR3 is TGTGCCAGCAGTGAAGCGTGGCTAGCGGGAGGCTATGAGCAGTTCTTC.

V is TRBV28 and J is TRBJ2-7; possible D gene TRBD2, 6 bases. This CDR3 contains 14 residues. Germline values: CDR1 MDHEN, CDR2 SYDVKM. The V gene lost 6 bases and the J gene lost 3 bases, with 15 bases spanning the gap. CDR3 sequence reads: CASSLGTSIYEQYF. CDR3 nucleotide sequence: TGTGCCAGCAGCTTAGGGACTTCTATCTACGAGCAGTACTTC.